Sequencing of this T cell receptor (beta chain) was carried out in a study of blood T cell repertoires in COVID-19. Study overall: Acute and convalescent COVID-19 specimens originated in the United States, Italy and Spain. In each case, the material was cDNA or gDNA derived from T cells, B-cell-depleted T cells, or PBMCs.

As processed by the authors: Amplification with reference gene primers provided the estimates of nucleated cell counts. Assay used: immunoSEQ multiplex PCR; TCRdb lists only in-frame clones, some missing. The D gene and trimming were derived from the DNA, and the V and J assignments and clone size from that table. Altogether fewer than 250,000 clones are present, around 82% being singletons, with the ten largest covering 2% to 3%. Germline values: CDR1 SEHNR, CDR2 FQNEAQ (reference sequence). The length of the CDR3 is 14 residues. V was trimmed by 4 bases and J by 0 bases, leaving 9 bases between them.

The sequence came from a woman between 35 and 50 years old with active or convalescent COVID-19. Sequences were obtained from peripheral blood. This chain connects TRBV7-9 to TRBJ1-1; the D gene is possibly TRBD1 (6 bases). This CDR3 is CASSWGQVNTEAFF. CDR3 nucleotides: TGTGCCAGCAGCTGGGGGCAAGTGAACACTGAAGCTTTCTTT.